This record looks at one TCR beta chain sequence and its context. The sample is drawn from a study of T-cell reconstitution after alpha-beta-depleted transplantation in children. The germline V gene has CDR1 SGHVS and CDR2 FNYEAQ. The V gene lost 2 bases and the J gene lost 8 bases, with 15 bases spanning the gap. CDR3 length equals 14 residues. A TCRbeta library incorporating unique molecular identifiers was prepared. TCRdb reprocessed the PCR reads with MiXCR, giving one entry per CDR3 protein. The sample yields about 540,000 distinct CDR3 sequences, 18% seen once. Specimen: PBMCs from the stem cell graft donor, collected from the stem cell graft. The receptor's source is a human donor who donated a stem cell graft to a child with acute lymphoblastic leukemia. The V gene is TRBV7-6, the J gene TRBJ2-5; maybe TRBD2 (5 bases). CDR3 residues: CASSLMGSSGTQYF. In DNA, the CDR3 is TGTGCCAGCAGCTTAATGGGGAGCTCCGGAACCCAGTACTTC.